This TCR beta chain appears in the sequencing data of a study of regulatory and conventional T cells in breast cancer (dated by TCRdb to between 2014 and 2016). Based on its abundance in the sample, this clonotype is medium-sized (0.01 to 0.1%). What this receptor recognizes is not known. Per-nucleotide qualities are absent, and no much larger clonotype sits a single base away. As encoded in the germline V gene (reference sequence), CDR1 is LGHDT while CDR2 is YNNKEL. Including cysteine and phenylalanine, the CDR3 has 16 amino acids. The CDR3 DNA has 48 bases and is translated from base 1. The junction shows trimming of 8 bases on V and 0 bases on J, plus 17 bases between the germline ends. Libraries came from PCR. Data came from an Illumina MiSeq. Clones were called with MiXCR by TCRdb after fastp trimmed the public reads at Q25, and only in-frame beta chains were retained. Rows are unified per CDR3 protein, each entry keeping the most common DNA and genes. Recorded for this sample are some 16,000 distinct CDR3 sequences; approximately 29% of them occurred a single time. The top ten constitute 1.6% of the sample.

The V gene is TRBV3-1 and the J gene is TRBJ2-1, and perhaps TRBD2 as D gene, on 5 matching bases. Sequenced sample: conventional T cells from blood. The TCR originated in a female donor in good health. The encoded CDR3 is CASPTERAFSYNEQFF. The nucleotide sequence is given as TGTGCCAGCCCGACGGAGAGGGCGTTCTCCTACAATGAGCAGTTCTTC.